A selection of T cell receptor beta chains follows, all from one sample in a study of cytomegalovirus exposure and HLA in healthy donors. Only in-frame clones appear in the TCRdb table, and some are missing; sequencing was by immunoSEQ multiplex PCR. The data contain approximately 140,000 clones, about 78% of them seen just once; the ten biggest clones take up roughly 2.8%. Sequencing was done on a sample of PBMCs. The receptors originated from a male donor in good health and CMV-seronegative. Each CDR3 is given with its conserved first and last residue. A D gene is named only where the DNA matches it firmly. Clone size is given for some rows only: seen once, a few or many times, or a class if the clone is expanded.

D: .; V: TRBV30; size: .; J: TRBJ1-3; DNA: TGTGCCTGGAGAATGGGGGGTGCTGGAAACACCATATATTTT; CDR3: CAWRMGGAGNTIYF
D: .; V: TRBV5-1; size: .; J: TRBJ2-1; DNA: TGCGCCAGCAGCTCCCCCTTAGGGGGCAATGAGCAGTTCTTC; CDR3: CASSSPLGGNEQFF
D: .; V: TRBV7-2; size: .; J: TRBJ1-2; DNA: TGTGCCAGCAGCTTAGATCCGGTTAACTATGGCTACACCTTC; CDR3: CASSLDPVNYGYTF
D: .; V: TRBV4-1; size: .; J: TRBJ1-2; DNA: TGCGCCAGCAGCCAAGTTGCGGACAGTCGCGCTAACTATGGCTACACCTTC; CDR3: CASSQVADSRANYGYTF
D: TRBD2; V: TRBV6-1; size: many; J: TRBJ2-3; DNA: TGTGCCAGCAGTGAAACTAGCGGGGCGGCAGATACGCAGTATTTT; CDR3: CASSETSGAADTQYF
D: TRBD1; V: TRBV7-9; size: few; J: TRBJ1-4; DNA: TGTGCCAGCAGCCCGGGACAGGGGGCCCGTGAAAAACTGTTTTTT; CDR3: CASSPGQGAREKLFF
D: .; V: TRBV7-6; size: .; J: TRBJ2-7; DNA: TGTGCCAGCAGCTTAGATCAGGGGTTCATCCACGAGCAGTACTTC; CDR3: CASSLDQGFIHEQYF
D: TRBD1; V: TRBV27; size: .; J: TRBJ1-2; DNA: TGTGCCAGCAGTGGACAGGGGGCGTGGGACTACACCTTC; CDR3: CASSGQGAWDYTF
D: TRBD1; V: TRBV2; size: .; J: TRBJ1-1; DNA: TGTGCCAGCAGCCTGGGACAGGGGGGGACTGAAGCTTTCTTT; CDR3: CASSLGQGGTEAFF
D: .; V: TRBV10-3; size: .; J: TRBJ1-1; DNA: TGTGCCATCAGTGATCTTAAGACGGGGGGCACTGAAGCTTTCTTT; CDR3: CAISDLKTGGTEAFF
D: TRBD2; V: TRBV30; size: .; J: TRBJ2-7; DNA: TGTGCCTGGAGCGTCGGAACACTAGCGGGTTACTACGAGCAGTACTTC; CDR3: CAWSVGTLAGYYEQYF
D: .; V: TRBV27; size: .; J: TRBJ1-5; DNA: TGTGCCAGCAGTTCAACAGGGAACTTTTATAGCAATCAGCCCCAGCATTTT; CDR3: CASSSTGNFYSNQPQHF
D: TRBD1; V: TRBV9; size: few; J: TRBJ1-1; DNA: TGTGCCAGCAGCGTAGCTACGGGGACAGCAGAAGCTTTCTTT; CDR3: CASSVATGTAEAFF
D: TRBD1; V: TRBV27; size: .; J: TRBJ2-5; DNA: TGTGCCAGCAGTCGGGACAGAAGGGAGACCCAGTACTTC; CDR3: CASSRDRRETQYF
D: .; V: TRBV6-5; size: .; J: TRBJ1-1; DNA: TGTGCCAGCACAAAAAATCCTTTCGGGGATGAAGCTTTCTTT; CDR3: CASTKNPFGDEAFF
D: .; V: TRBV7-8; size: .; J: TRBJ1-3; DNA: TGTGCCAGCAGCTTAGCGCGCGGCAGCAGGGATCTTTTAGGAAACACCATATATTTT; CDR3: CASSLARGSRDLLGNTIYF
D: TRBD2; V: TRBV5-4; size: .; J: TRBJ2-1; DNA: TGTGCCAGCAGCCCGGGACTAGCGAAGGTTGGTGAGCAGTTCTTC; CDR3: CASSPGLAKVGEQFF
D: .; V: TRBV7-9; size: .; J: TRBJ2-3; DNA: TGTTCCAGCAGCAGACAGAGCACAGATACGCAGTATTTT; CDR3: CSSSRQSTDTQYF
D: TRBD2; V: TRBV11-2; size: .; J: TRBJ2-1; DNA: TGTGCCAGCAGCCAGGGGGGACTAGCCTCCCGGTCGCGAGAGCAGTTCTTC; CDR3: CASSQGGLASRSREQFF
D: TRBD2; V: TRBV10-1; size: .; J: TRBJ2-7; DNA: TGCGCCAGCAGCGCGGGAGTTCCCTACGAGCAGTACTTC; CDR3: CASSAGVPYEQYF
D: .; V: TRBV7-9; size: .; J: TRBJ2-7; DNA: TGTGCCAGCAGCTTGGAGGGACTCCCGGGCGAGCAGTACTTC; CDR3: CASSLEGLPGEQYF
D: .; V: TRBV27; size: .; J: TRBJ2-3; DNA: TGTGCCAGCAGTTCGAACCCGAACGGAGTCACAGATACGCAGTATTTT; CDR3: CASSSNPNGVTDTQYF
D: TRBD2; V: TRBV9; size: .; J: TRBJ2-5; DNA: TGTGCCAGCAGCGCCAGGGACTACGACGAGACCCAGTACTTC; CDR3: CASSARDYDETQYF
D: .; V: TRBV30; size: .; J: TRBJ2-7; DNA: TGTGCCTGGAGCGGGGACACCCGGGGTTACGAGCAGTACTTC; CDR3: CAWSGDTRGYEQYF
D: .; V: TRBV18; size: .; J: TRBJ2-7; DNA: TGTGCCAGCTCACCTACGACAGGCCAGAACCGCAACTCCTACGAGCAGTACTTC; CDR3: CASSPTTGQNRNSYEQYF
D: .; V: TRBV9; size: .; J: TRBJ1-2; DNA: TGTGCCAGCCGCGTAGTAAGGGAGGGACCCAGTAGGGATTCCTACACCTTC; CDR3: CASRVVREGPSRDSYTF
D: .; V: TRBV10-1; size: few; J: TRBJ2-7; DNA: TGCGCCAGCAGCGCCCGGGACAAAGGTTACGAGCAGTACTTC; CDR3: CASSARDKGYEQYF
D: TRBD2; V: TRBV29-1; size: .; J: TRBJ2-5; DNA: TGCAGCGTTGAGGGAGCGGGGCCAGAGACCCAGTACTTC; CDR3: CSVEGAGPETQYF
D: TRBD1; V: TRBV7-6; size: .; J: TRBJ1-1; DNA: TGTGCCAGCAGCCTCAGACAGGGGGAAAACACTGAAGCTTTCTTT; CDR3: CASSLRQGENTEAFF
D: .; V: TRBV29-1; size: .; J: TRBJ1-5; DNA: TGCAGCGTTGCAACAAGCAGGGACACGCCCCAGCATTTT; CDR3: CSVATSRDTPQHF
D: TRBD1; V: TRBV5-1; size: once; J: TRBJ2-6; DNA: TGCGCCAGCAGTCTGGGACAGTCTGGGGCCAACGTCCTGACTTTC; CDR3: CASSLGQSGANVLTF
D: TRBD1; V: TRBV6-6; size: .; J: TRBJ1-5; DNA: TGTGCCAGCACTACAGGGGGGTCTCAGCCCCAGCATTTT; CDR3: CASTTGGSQPQHF
D: TRBD2; V: TRBV7-8; size: .; J: TRBJ2-7; DNA: TGTGCCAGCAGCTTAAGAACTAGCGGGGGCCACTCCTACGAGCAGTACTTC; CDR3: CASSLRTSGGHSYEQYF
D: .; V: TRBV4-1; size: many; J: TRBJ1-1; DNA: TGCGCCAGCAGCCAACAGGGAAGGGCCGAAGCTTTCTTT; CDR3: CASSQQGRAEAFF
D: .; V: TRBV18; size: once; J: TRBJ1-3; DNA: TGTGCCAGCTCTCTTTCCCGAGGGTACTCTGGAAACACCATATATTTT; CDR3: CASSLSRGYSGNTIYF
D: .; V: TRBV29-1; size: .; J: TRBJ1-1; DNA: TGCAGCGTTGTCGAAGTTAGTGAAGCTTTCTTT; CDR3: CSVVEVSEAFF
D: .; V: TRBV4-3; size: .; J: TRBJ1-1; DNA: TGCGCCAGCAGCCATTCACCGTTAGCGGGTAATGAAGCTTTCTTT; CDR3: CASSHSPLAGNEAFF
D: TRBD2; V: TRBV11-1; size: .; J: TRBJ2-7; DNA: TGTGCCAGCAGCTGGGAGCTAGCGGGAAACACCTACGAGCAGTACTTC; CDR3: CASSWELAGNTYEQYF
D: .; V: TRBV6-5; size: .; J: TRBJ1-4; DNA: TGTGCCAGCAGTTACTGGGGCGACGCTTCGGAACTGTTTTTT; CDR3: CASSYWGDASELFF
D: TRBD2; V: TRBV28; size: few; J: TRBJ2-1; DNA: TGTGCCAGCAGATCCGCGGGAGTAGGAAATGAGCAGTTCTTC; CDR3: CASRSAGVGNEQFF
D: TRBD2; V: TRBV6-6; size: .; J: TRBJ2-5; DNA: TGTGCCAGCAGTTACCCTAGCGGGGGGGCTGAGACCCAGTACTTC; CDR3: CASSYPSGGAETQYF
D: TRBD2; V: TRBV30; size: few; J: TRBJ2-5; DNA: TGTGCCTGGAGTGTTCTAGCGGGGGCCCGCCAAGAGACCCAGTACTTC; CDR3: CAWSVLAGARQETQYF
D: TRBD2; V: TRBV25-1; size: .; J: TRBJ2-2; DNA: TGTGCCAGCAGCTCTAACCGGGAGGGCACCGGGGAGCTGTTTTTT; CDR3: CASSSNREGTGELFF
D: TRBD2; V: TRBV11-3; size: .; J: TRBJ2-3; DNA: TGTGCCAGCAGCCTTGGACTAGCTAGCACAGATACGCAGTATTTT; CDR3: CASSLGLASTDTQYF
D: TRBD1; V: TRBV18; size: few; J: TRBJ2-7; DNA: TGTGCCAGCTCACCCAGGGGGCGCTGGGGCGAGCAGTACTTC; CDR3: CASSPRGRWGEQYF
D: TRBD1; V: TRBV7-9; size: .; J: TRBJ2-1; DNA: TGTGCCAGCAGCTTAGTGGTGGACAGGGGGAACTACAATGAGCAGTTCTTC; CDR3: CASSLVVDRGNYNEQFF
D: TRBD1; V: TRBV6-6; size: few; J: TRBJ1-6; DNA: TGTGCCAGCATACCAGTGGGACAGGGTAGTAATTCACCCCTCCACTTT; CDR3: CASIPVGQGSNSPLHF
D: .; V: TRBV5-4; size: few; J: TRBJ1-3; DNA: TGTGCCAGCAGCTTTTTTGGGGGGGCAATCTCTGGAAACACCATATATTTT; CDR3: CASSFFGGAISGNTIYF
D: TRBD2; V: TRBV9; size: .; J: TRBJ2-1; DNA: TGTGCCAGCACGGGACTAGCGGGGAGCGACAATGAGCAGTTCTTC; CDR3: CASTGLAGSDNEQFF
D: TRBD2; V: TRBV4-1; size: .; J: TRBJ2-3; DNA: TGCGCCAGCAGCCAAGATAGCGGGGGGAGAGGAGATACGCAGTATTTT; CDR3: CASSQDSGGRGDTQYF